What follows are 17 T cell receptor beta chains derived from one specimen sequenced in a study of CD4 and CD8 cells across lung adenocarcinoma regions. TCRdb reanalysed the PCR reads using MiXCR and keeps one entry per CDR3 protein. The profile shows 13,000 or so distinct CDR3 sequences, over 45% of them singletons. Sequencing was performed on CD8+ T cells from the margin of a lung tumor. The receptor source for this set is a male donor with lung adenocarcinoma. The CD4 and CD8 labels of this study may be unreliable.

On this clonotype itself: Compared with germline, one end of the junction differs, possibly owing to a read error. The chain combines TRBV6-1 with TRBJ2-3; perhaps TRBD2 as D (6 bases). Germline V gene lookup returns CDR1 MNHNS and CDR2 SASEGT. The CDR3 is 15 residues long. This CDR3 reads CASRTGRGAKDTQYF. The DNA for the CDR3 is TGTGCCAGTCGCACGGGGCGGGGAGCCAAAGATACGCAGTATTTC.

This chain connects TRBV7-2 to TRBJ1-5, with D hard to call. CDR1 and CDR2 (germline): SGHTA, FQGNSA. The V gene lost 1 base and the J gene lost 6 bases, with 7 bases spanning the gap. The CDR3 contains 13 residues. CDR3 sequence (DNA): TGTGCCAGCAGCTTAGGGGAGGCTCAGCCCCAGCATTTT. This gives the protein CASSLGEAQPQHF.

About this clonotype: It is unclear where the CDR3 begins or ends on the DNA, so no DNA is shown, and the CDR3 is as TCRdb lists it. The rearrangement joins TRBV6-1 to TRBJ2-6; TRBD1 is the table's D call, not checked against the DNA. Germline CDR1 MNHNS, CDR2 SASEGT. Counting both end residues, the CDR3 totals 17 amino acids. CDR3 residues: CASTGIGVGSGAYVQTF.

This clonotype was seen many times. The chain is built from TRBV9 and TRBJ2-3; TRBD2 aligns across 8 bases. Trimming removed 0 bases from V and 5 bases from J; junction bases left unmatched: 5. CDR3 length equals 15 residues. CDR1 SGDLS and CDR2 YYNGEE come from the germline V gene. The CDR3 sequence: CASSVAGRARDTQYF. Written as DNA, the CDR3 is TGTGCCAGCAGCGTAGCCGGGAGGGCCAGAGATACGCAGTATTTT.

The table lists this clonotype with many counts. V gene TRBV6-5 combines with J gene TRBJ1-4, with 7 positions matching TRBD1. After removal of 2 bases from V and 3 bases from J, the junction contained 3 bases not matched to a gene. Germline V gene lookup returns CDR1 MNHEY and CDR2 SVGAGI. The CDR3 extends over 15 amino acids. CDR3 region: CASSYTTGPNEKLFF. In DNA, the CDR3 is TGTGCCAGCAGTTACACGACAGGGCCTAATGAAAAACTGTTTTTT.

This rearrangement joins TRBV7-2 to TRBJ2-5; 7 positions agree with TRBD1. Germline V lookup: CDR1 SGHTA, CDR2 FQGNSA. The CDR3 extends over 16 amino acids. With V trimmed by 5 bases and J by 11 bases, 20 bases remained unmatched. The CDR3 loop is CASSLRDSGTNDKQYF. The CDR3 nucleotides are TGTGCCAGCAGCCTCCGGGACAGTGGGACCAACGATAAGCAGTACTTC.

This clonotype came up a few times. The chain employs TRBV12-3 or TRBV12-4 and TRBJ2-2; 8 bases map to TRBD1. After removal of 8 bases from V and 0 bases from J, the junction contained 14 bases not matched to a gene. This CDR3 contains 18 residues. The DNA of the CDR3 is TGTGCCAGCCTCGCTTTCAGGGGGCCCTCTGCGAACACCGGGGAGCTGTTTTTT. Protein product: CASLAFRGPSANTGELFF.

The V gene is TRBV19, the J gene TRBJ2-5; TRBD1 is a possible D gene (6 bases). Near its end, the DNA agrees better with TRBJ2-7, so the J call may be wrong. The CDR3 is 14 residues long. The germline gives CDR1 LNHDA, CDR2 SQIVND (reference sequence). The CDR3 loop reads CASSPGQFPYEQYF. The CDR3, as DNA: TGTGCCAGTAGCCCCGGACAGTTTCCCTACGAGCAGTACTTC.

J is TRBJ2-5 and V is TRBV20-1, with 9 bases that match TRBD1. V gave up 6 bases and J gave up 3 bases; unmatched junction bases: 8. The CDR3 has 14 residues. The germline gives CDR1 DFQATT, CDR2 SNEGSKA (reference sequence). The CDR3 DNA reads TGCAGTGCGTTACCGGGACAGGGAAAAGAGACCCAGTACTTC. Translation: CSALPGQGKETQYF.

This clonotype was recorded a few times. V usage is TRBV6-1 and J usage is TRBJ2-7; 11 positions match TRBD2. The J segment lost 0 bases and the V segment lost 7 bases, leaving 8 bases of the junction unmatched. The V gene's germline CDR1 is MNHNS and CDR2 SASEGT. The CDR3 length is 16 residues. The CDR3 DNA sequence: TGTGCCAGCAAACCTCTAGCGGGGGGAACCTCCTACGAGCAGTACTTC. Translating gives CASKPLAGGTSYEQYF.

The rearrangement uses TRBV10-3 and TRBJ2-3, with 7 bases identical to TRBD2. Germline V CDR1 and CDR2: ENHRY, SYGVKD. The CDR3 is made up of 15 amino acids. V dropped 10 bases and J dropped 9; count of bases not matched to a gene: 19. The CDR3 is CATGTGGGGQETQYF. CDR3 nucleotides: TGTGCCACGGGGACGGGCGGGGGTGGCCAAGAGACGCAGTATTTT.

The rearrangement joins TRBV19 to TRBJ2-6, with D perhaps TRBD2 (6 bases). The CDR3 contains 16 residues. The V and J ends lost 2 bases and 2 bases respectively, with 10 bases between them. Per the germline V gene, CDR1 is LNHDA and CDR2 is SQIVND (reference sequence). This CDR3 is CASSIWGETGANVLTF. The CDR3 DNA follows: TGTGCCAGTAGTATATGGGGGGAGACTGGGGCCAACGTCCTGACTTTC.

This clonotype is medium-sized (0.01 to 0.1%) within its sample. The V and J genes are TRBV6-5 and TRBJ1-2, with D unclear. Trimming took off 2 bases at V and 4 bases at J, with 14 bases between the two ends. CDR3 size: 15 residues. The V gene's germline CDR1 is MNHEY and CDR2 SVGAGI. Here the CDR3 reads CASSYLDGTRYGYTF. The DNA for the CDR3 is TGTGCCAGCAGTTACCTGGACGGCACTCGCTATGGCTACACCTTC.

The chain links TRBV6-1 to TRBJ1-6; D is perhaps TRBD1 (5 bases). V was pared by 7 bases and J by 6 bases, with 16 bases between. Germline assignment: CDR1 MNHNS and CDR2 SASEGT. The CDR3 has 15 amino acids. CDR3 sequence (DNA): TGTGCCAGCACCCCTTCGACAGCGCGTAATTCACCCCTCCACTTT. Translation gives CASTPSTARNSPLHF.

Concerning this clonotype: Since the CDR3 does not end with the conserved phenylalanine or tryptophan, this likely comes from a read error. It is unclear where the CDR3 begins or ends on the DNA, so no DNA is shown, and the CDR3 is as TCRdb lists it. J is TRBJ2-5 and V is TRBV10-2. CDR1 is WSHSY, CDR2 SAAADI, per germline. The CDR3 spans 13 residues, counting both ends. Here the CDR3 reads CASKQEIVETQFS.

To note about this clonotype: One junction end does not reproduce the germline sequence, and a read error may be involved. The chain carries TRBV6-1 and TRBJ2-3; D remains ambiguous. The germline V gene has CDR1 MNHNS and CDR2 SASEGT. The CDR3 consists of 14 residues. The CDR3 DNA reads as TGTGTCAGCATCCCCAGAGGTCACACAGATACGCAGTATTTT. Translated: CVSIPRGHTDTQYF.

V is TRBV7-2 and J is TRBJ2-4, with D perhaps matching TRBD2 (6 bases). Trimming stripped 9 bases from V and 13 bases from J, with 28 bases between. CDR3 length: 15 amino acids. Germline V gene data show CDR1 as SGHTA and CDR2 as FQGNSA. This CDR3 reads CARGFGGTDQNTQYF. The CDR3 nucleotides are TGTGCCAGGGGCTTTGGGGGGACGGACCAAAACACCCAGTACTTC.